Presented here are 2 T cell receptor beta chains from one specimen sequenced in a study of vaccination and CD4 T cells after COVID-19. The antigens these receptors bind are not known. Cultured CD4+ T cell DNA underwent sequencing with the Oncomine TCR Beta short-read assay. TCRdb itself ran the PCR reads through MiXCR, one entry per CDR3 protein. The sample records approximately 16,000 distinct CDR3 sequences, roughly 52% being singletons. The treatment denotes: approximately 9-day PBMC culture with coronavirus spike peptide pools or control peptides (ViraFEST assay). The sequenced sample consisted of CD4+ T cells from blood, cultured in vitro. Source of these receptors: a human donor who had recovered from COVID-19.

The chain combines TRBV6-1 with TRBJ1-5; 8 positions agree with TRBD1. Trimming took 7 bases from V and 5 from J; bases not matched to a gene: 10. The CDR3 loop spans 15 amino acids. Germline V lookup: CDR1 MNHNS, CDR2 SASEGT. In DNA form, the CDR3 reads TGTGCCAGCAAACGACAGGGGTCCCCCGATCAGCCCCAGCATTTT. Amino acids: CASKRQGSPDQPQHF.

V and J are TRBV5-4 and TRBJ2-7; 13 bases are a match to TRBD2. The CDR3 contains 15 residues. With V trimmed by 4 bases and J by 2 bases, 3 bases remained unmatched. Germline values: CDR1 SGHNT, CDR2 YYREEE (reference sequence). The CDR3 DNA reads as TGTGCCAGCAGCCTCGGGACTAGCGGGACCTACGAGCAGTACTTC. The encoded protein is CASSLGTSGTYEQYF.